This entry features one TCR beta chain sequence. TCRdb keeps only in-frame clones here, not all; method: immunoSEQ multiplex PCR. The data hold about 2.2 million clones, with 85% to 95% observed a single time. The naive CD8 population came from CD45RO-negative cells selected for CCR7, without terminally differentiated effector memory CD45RA+ cells. These data originate in a study of shared clonotypes between healthy human individuals. With 3 bases removed from V and 1 base from J, the gap between germline ends came to 12 bases. CDR1 and CDR2 from the germline V gene are KGHSH and LQKENI. This CDR3 region has 15 residues.

This clonotype was obtained from a man aged 18 to 30 in good health. Some clones in this sample may be carry-over from other donors' samples. The rearrangement uses TRBV18 and TRBJ1-1; D is perhaps TRBD1 (6 bases). Material for sequencing was naive CD8+ T cells from PBMCs. The chain's CDR3 is CASSPPTGPNTEAFF. CDR3 bases: TGTGCCAGCTCACCCCCGACAGGACCGAACACTGAAGCTTTCTTT.